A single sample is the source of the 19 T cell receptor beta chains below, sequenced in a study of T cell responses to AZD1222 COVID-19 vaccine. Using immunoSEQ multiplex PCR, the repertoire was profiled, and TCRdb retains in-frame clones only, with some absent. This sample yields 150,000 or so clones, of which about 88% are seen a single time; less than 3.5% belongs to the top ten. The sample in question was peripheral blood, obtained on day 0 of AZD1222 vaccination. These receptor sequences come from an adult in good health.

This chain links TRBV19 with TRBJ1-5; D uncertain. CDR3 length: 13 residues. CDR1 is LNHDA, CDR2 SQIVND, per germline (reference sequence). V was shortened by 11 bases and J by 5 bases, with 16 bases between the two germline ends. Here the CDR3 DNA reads TGTGCCGGTGGCATGCCGAGAGATCAGCCCCAGCATTTT. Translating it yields CAGGMPRDQPQHF.

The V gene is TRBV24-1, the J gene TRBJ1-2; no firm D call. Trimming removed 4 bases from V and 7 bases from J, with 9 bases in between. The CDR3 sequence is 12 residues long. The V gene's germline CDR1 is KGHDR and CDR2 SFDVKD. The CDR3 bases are TGTGCCACCAGTGAGTTAGGAGGTGGCTACACCTTC. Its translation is CATSELGGGYTF.

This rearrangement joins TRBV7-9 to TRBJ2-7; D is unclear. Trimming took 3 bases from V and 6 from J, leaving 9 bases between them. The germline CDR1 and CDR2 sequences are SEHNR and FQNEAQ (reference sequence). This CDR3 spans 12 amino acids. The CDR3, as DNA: TGTGCCAGCAGCTTGATGCCCCGCGAGCAGTACTTC. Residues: CASSLMPREQYF.

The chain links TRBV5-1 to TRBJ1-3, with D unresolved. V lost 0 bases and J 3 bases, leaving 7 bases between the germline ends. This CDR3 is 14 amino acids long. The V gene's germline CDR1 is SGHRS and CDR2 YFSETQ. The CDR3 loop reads CASSLGEDGNTIYF. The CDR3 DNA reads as TGCGCCAGCAGCTTGGGGGAGGATGGAAACACCATATATTTT.

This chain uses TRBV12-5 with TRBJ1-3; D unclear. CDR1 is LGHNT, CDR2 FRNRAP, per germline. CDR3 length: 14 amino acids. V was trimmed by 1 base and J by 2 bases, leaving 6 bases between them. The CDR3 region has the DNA TGTGCTAGTGGTTTGGCAGGAACTGGAAACACCATATATTTT. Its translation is CASGLAGTGNTIYF.

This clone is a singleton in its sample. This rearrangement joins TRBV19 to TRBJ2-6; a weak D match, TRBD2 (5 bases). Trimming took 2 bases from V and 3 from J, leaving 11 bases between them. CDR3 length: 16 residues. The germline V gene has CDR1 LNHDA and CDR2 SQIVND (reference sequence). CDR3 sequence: CASSILASSGANVLTF. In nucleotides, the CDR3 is TGTGCCAGTAGTATATTGGCTAGCAGTGGGGCCAACGTCCTGACTTTC.

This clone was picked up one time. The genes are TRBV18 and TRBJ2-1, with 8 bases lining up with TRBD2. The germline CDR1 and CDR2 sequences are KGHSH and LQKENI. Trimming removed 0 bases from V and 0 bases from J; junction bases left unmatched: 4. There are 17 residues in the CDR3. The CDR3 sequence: CASSPPLAGRSYNEQFF. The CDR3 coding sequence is TGTGCCAGCTCACCACCGCTAGCGGGTCGCTCCTACAATGAGCAGTTCTTC.

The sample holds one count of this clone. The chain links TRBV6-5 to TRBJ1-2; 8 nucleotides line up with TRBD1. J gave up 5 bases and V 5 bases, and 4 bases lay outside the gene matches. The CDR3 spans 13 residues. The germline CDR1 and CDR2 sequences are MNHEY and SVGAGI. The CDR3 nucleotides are TGTGCCAGCAGTCCGGGACAGGTTTATGGCTACACCTTC. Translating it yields CASSPGQVYGYTF.

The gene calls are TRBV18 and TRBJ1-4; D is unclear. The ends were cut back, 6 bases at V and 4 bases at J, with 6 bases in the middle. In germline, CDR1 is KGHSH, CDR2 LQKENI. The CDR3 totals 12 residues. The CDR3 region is CASSRFNEKLFF. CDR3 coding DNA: TGTGCCAGCTCCCGATTTAATGAAAAACTGTTTTTT.

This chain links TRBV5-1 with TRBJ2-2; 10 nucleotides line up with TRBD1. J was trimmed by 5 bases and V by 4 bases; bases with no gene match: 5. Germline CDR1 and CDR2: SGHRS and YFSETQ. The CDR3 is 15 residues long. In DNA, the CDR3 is TGCGCCAGCAGCACAGGACAGGGGGAGACCGGGGAGCTGTTTTTT. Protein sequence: CASSTGQGETGELFF.

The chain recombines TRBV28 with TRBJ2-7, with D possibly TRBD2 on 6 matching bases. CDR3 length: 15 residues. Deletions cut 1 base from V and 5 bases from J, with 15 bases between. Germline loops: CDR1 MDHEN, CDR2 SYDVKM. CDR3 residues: CASSLSGTAGDEQYF. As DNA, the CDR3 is TGTGCCAGCAGTTTATCTGGGACTGCCGGGGACGAGCAGTACTTC.

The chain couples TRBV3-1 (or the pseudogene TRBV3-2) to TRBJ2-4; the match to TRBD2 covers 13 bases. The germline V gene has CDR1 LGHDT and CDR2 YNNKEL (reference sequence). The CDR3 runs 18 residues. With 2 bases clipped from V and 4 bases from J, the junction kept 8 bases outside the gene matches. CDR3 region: CASSQIRTSGGLKNIQYF. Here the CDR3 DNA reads TGTGCCAGCAGCCAAATTCGGACTAGCGGGGGACTTAAAAACATTCAGTACTTC.

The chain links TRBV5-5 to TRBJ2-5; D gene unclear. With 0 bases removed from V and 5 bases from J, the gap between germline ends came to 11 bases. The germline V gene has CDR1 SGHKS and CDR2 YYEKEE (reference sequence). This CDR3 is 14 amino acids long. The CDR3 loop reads CASSLEGPGETQYF. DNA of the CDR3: TGTGCCAGCAGCTTGGAAGGGCCCGGGGAGACCCAGTACTTC.

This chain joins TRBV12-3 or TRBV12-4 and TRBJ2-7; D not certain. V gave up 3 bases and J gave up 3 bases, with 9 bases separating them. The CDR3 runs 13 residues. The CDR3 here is CASSFGSLYEQYF. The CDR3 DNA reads TGTGCCAGCAGTTTCGGCAGCCTCTACGAGCAGTACTTC.

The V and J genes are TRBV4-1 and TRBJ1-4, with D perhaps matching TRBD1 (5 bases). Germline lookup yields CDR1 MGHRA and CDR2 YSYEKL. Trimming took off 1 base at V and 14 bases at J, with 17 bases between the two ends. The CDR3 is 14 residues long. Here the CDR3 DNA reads TGCGCCAGCAGCCAAGCCCCGGGGGATACTCTCCTGTTTTTT. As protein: CASSQAPGDTLLFF.

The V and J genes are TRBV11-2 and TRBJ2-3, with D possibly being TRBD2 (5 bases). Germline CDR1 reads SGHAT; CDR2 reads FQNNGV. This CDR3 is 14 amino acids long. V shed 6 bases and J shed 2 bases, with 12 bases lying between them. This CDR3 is CASSLPGFTDTQYF. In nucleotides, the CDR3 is TGTGCCAGCAGTTTACCGGGGTTCACAGATACGCAGTATTTT. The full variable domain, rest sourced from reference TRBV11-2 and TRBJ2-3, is EAGVAQSPRYKIIEKRQSVAFWCNPISGHATLYWYQQILGQGPKLLIQFQNNGVVDDSQLPKDRFSAERLKGVDSTLKIQPAKLEDSAVYLCASSLPGFTDTQYFGPGTRLTVL.

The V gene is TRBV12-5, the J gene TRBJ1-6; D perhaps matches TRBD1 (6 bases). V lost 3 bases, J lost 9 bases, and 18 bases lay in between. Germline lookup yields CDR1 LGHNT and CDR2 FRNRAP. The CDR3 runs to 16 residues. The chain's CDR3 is CASGLSLLRGGSPLHF. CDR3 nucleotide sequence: TGTGCTAGTGGTTTATCCCTATTGCGAGGGGGTTCACCCCTCCACTTT. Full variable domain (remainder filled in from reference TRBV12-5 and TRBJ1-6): DARVTQTPRHKVTEMGQEVTMRCQPILGHNTVFWYRQTMMQGLELLAYFRNRAPLDDSGMPKDRFSAEMPDATLATLKIQPSEPRDSAVYFCASGLSLLRGGSPLHFGNGTRLTVT.

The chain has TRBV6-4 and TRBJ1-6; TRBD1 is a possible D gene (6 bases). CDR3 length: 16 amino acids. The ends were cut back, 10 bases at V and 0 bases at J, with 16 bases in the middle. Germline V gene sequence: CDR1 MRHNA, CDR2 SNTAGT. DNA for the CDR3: TGTGCCACGGGGGACACCTCGAGCTCCTATAATTCACCCCTCCACTTT. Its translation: CATGDTSSSYNSPLHF.

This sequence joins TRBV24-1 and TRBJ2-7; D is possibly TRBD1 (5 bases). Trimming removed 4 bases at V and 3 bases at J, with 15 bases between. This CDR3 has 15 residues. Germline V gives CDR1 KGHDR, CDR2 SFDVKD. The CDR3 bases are TGTGCCACCAGTGACGCCCCGTGGCAGGGCTACGAGCAGTACTTC. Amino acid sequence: CATSDAPWQGYEQYF.